This T cell receptor (beta chain) appears in the sequencing data of a study of prognosis after radiotherapy for stage I lung cancer. Study at large: Between early 2018 and January 2019, patients with stage I non-small cell lung cancer were enrolled. Stereotactic body radiotherapy was given without concurrent therapy, and no patient received both at once.

Study findings and constraints: The study left the tumor specificity of the expanded TCR clones undetermined.

Multiplex PCR, run in two rounds, amplified TCR beta CDR3 from genomic DNA. First-round PCR used primers specific to each TRBV and TRBJ gene. TCRdb called the multiplex PCR reads again in MiXCR, with one record for every CDR3 protein. Here the sample spans 30,000 to 35,000 distinct CDR3 sequences, around 30% being singletons. The CDR3 loop spans 14 amino acids. Germline values: CDR1 SGHAT, CDR2 FQNNGV. With 4 bases removed from V and 3 bases from J, the gap between germline ends came to 10 bases. Collection of peripheral blood, in a volume of 4.5 to 6.5 milliliters, was performed at each of two time points. This clonotype was seen at least ten times. No antigen is known for it.

This sequence joins TRBV11-2 and TRBJ2-1, with a tentative D call TRBD2 (6 bases). The TCR originated in a donor aged 50 or older with non-small cell lung cancer. The sample in question was PBMCs, obtained before or after stereotactic body radiation therapy (not recorded which). CDR3 DNA sequence: TGTGCCAGCAGCTGGGACTCGAACTACAATGAGCAGTTCTTC. Translating gives CASSWDSNYNEQFF.